The 29 T cell receptor beta chains in this list originate from one sample, sequenced in a study of cytomegalovirus exposure and HLA in healthy donors. The table came from immunoSEQ multiplex PCR; TCRdb's copy has only in-frame clones and leaves some out. The sample lists 150,000 to 200,000 clones, around 84% seen once, with roughly 15% in the top ten. The sequencing input was PBMCs. Receptor source: a man aged 18-30 years in good health and CMV-seropositive.

The chain recombines TRBV28 with TRBJ2-3; D is perhaps TRBD2 (5 bases). V lost 4 bases and J 5 bases, leaving 19 bases between the germline ends. The CDR3 length is 16 residues. Germline values: CDR1 MDHEN, CDR2 SYDVKM. CDR3 sequence (DNA): TGTGCCAGCAGTTCACCGCGCGGAGGAAGCGGAGATACGCAGTATTTT. The encoded protein is CASSSPRGGSGDTQYF.

V gene TRBV11-1 combines with J gene TRBJ2-5; tentatively, D is TRBD2 (6 bases). In germline, CDR1 is SGHAT, CDR2 FQDESV (reference sequence). CDR3 size: 16 residues. V was cut by 4 bases and J by 2 bases, with 17 bases left in between. This chain's CDR3 is CASSSDYGGIQETQYF. CDR3 sequence (DNA): TGTGCCAGCAGCTCCGACTATGGGGGGATTCAAGAGACCCAGTACTTC.

V is TRBV10-3 and J is TRBJ1-5, with TRBD1 as a possible D gene (5 bases). V was clipped by 6 bases and J by 3 bases, with 9 bases between them. This CDR3 spans 13 amino acids. Germline V gene data show CDR1 as ENHRY and CDR2 as SYGVKD. The CDR3 coding sequence is TGTGCCATCAGCCCAGGGATCAATCAGCCCCAGCATTTT. Protein product: CAISPGINQPQHF.

The chain is built from TRBV28 and TRBJ2-3; D uncertain. The germline V gene has CDR1 MDHEN and CDR2 SYDVKM. The V end lost 5 bases, the J end lost 0 bases, and 12 bases lay between the germline ends. CDR3 length: 15 amino acids. The CDR3 region has the DNA TGTGCCAGCAGTAAAGATCGGCGGAGCACAGATACGCAGTATTTT. Its protein is CASSKDRRSTDTQYF.

This chain joins TRBV2 and TRBJ2-7; TRBD1 matches 10 bases. J was trimmed by 6 bases and V by 4 bases; bases with no gene match: 12. The CDR3 sequence is 16 residues long. CDR1 SNHLY and CDR2 FYNNEI come from the germline V gene. The chain's CDR3 is CASSGRQGARVPEQYF. CDR3 DNA: TGTGCCAGCAGTGGACGACAGGGGGCGAGGGTTCCCGAGCAGTACTTC.

This clone was seen a single time. The V call is TRBV29-1, the J call TRBJ1-2; D is uncertain. Deletions cut 4 bases from V and 6 bases from J, with 21 bases between. CDR1 and CDR2 (germline): SQVTM, ANQGSEA. The CDR3 spans 15 residues. CDR3 DNA sequence: TGCAGCGTTGTTGGTACGGGTTACGCTTTAGATGGCTACACCTTC. Translated: CSVVGTGYALDGYTF.

The V call is TRBV4-2, the J call TRBJ2-1; D is possibly TRBD1 (5 bases). V was shortened by 1 base and J by 1 base, with 11 bases between the two germline ends. The CDR3 has 16 residues. Germline values: CDR1 LGHNA, CDR2 YNFKEQ. The chain's CDR3 is CASSQVGKGSYNEQFF. The CDR3 DNA sequence: TGTGCCAGCAGCCAAGTGGGGAAGGGGTCCTACAATGAGCAGTTCTTC.

This clone was seen once. This chain connects TRBV7-9 to TRBJ1-1; D gene ambiguous. Trimming took off 7 bases at V and 0 bases at J, with 9 bases between the two ends. The germline gives CDR1 SEHNR, CDR2 FQNEAQ (reference sequence). This CDR3 contains 13 residues. The CDR3 region has the DNA TGTGCCAGCACCGGGGAACTGAACACTGAAGCTTTCTTT. Its protein product is CASTGELNTEAFF.

The V and J genes are TRBV5-1 and TRBJ2-3; D is uncertain. Germline-derived CDR1 and CDR2 are SGHRS and YFSETQ. Trimming shortened V by 0 bases and J by 6 bases, and 8 bases separated the two germline ends. The CDR3 loop spans 13 amino acids. The CDR3 sequence: CASSLVLEDTQYF. The DNA of the CDR3 is TGCGCCAGCAGCTTGGTTCTGGAGGATACGCAGTATTTT.

The V and J genes are TRBV6-5 and TRBJ1-2, with D tentatively TRBD1 (6 bases). Germline CDR1 and CDR2: MNHEY and SVGAGI. The CDR3 has 13 amino acids. The ends were cut back, 5 bases at V and 5 bases at J, with 12 bases in the middle. This CDR3 reads CASSLPQGYGYTF. The CDR3 DNA reads TGTGCCAGCAGTCTACCACAGGGATATGGCTACACCTTC.

The chain is built from TRBV5-5 and TRBJ1-6; 9 nucleotides match TRBD1. The CDR3 extends over 17 amino acids. With V trimmed by 4 bases and J by 7 bases, 12 bases remained unmatched. Germline-derived CDR1 and CDR2 are SGHKS and YYEKEE (reference sequence). CDR3 in amino acids: CASSPSGTGKENSPLHF. The CDR3 DNA is TGTGCCAGCAGCCCTTCGGGGACAGGGAAGGAAAATTCACCCCTCCACTTT.

The chain links TRBV27 to TRBJ2-1; tentative D call: TRBD1 (5 bases). The ends were cut back, 3 bases at V and 1 base at J, with 10 bases in the middle. The CDR3 totals 15 residues. Germline V gene sequence: CDR1 MNHEY, CDR2 SMNVEV (reference sequence). CDR3 sequence reads: CASSLGDRSYNEQFF. DNA of the CDR3: TGTGCCAGCAGTTTGGGTGACAGATCCTACAATGAGCAGTTCTTC.

The chain employs TRBV6-6 and TRBJ1-2; 8 bases agree with TRBD1. Germline assignment: CDR1 MNHNY and CDR2 SVGAGI (reference sequence). The V segment lost 0 bases and the J segment 3 bases; nucleotides outside the gene matches: 6. The CDR3 sequence is 16 residues long. The CDR3 protein is CASSYSNRGLDYGYTF. The CDR3 DNA is TGTGCCAGCAGTTACTCGAACAGGGGGTTGGACTATGGCTACACCTTC.

This clone has a single count. The genes are TRBV29-1 and TRBJ2-1, with 8 bases lining up with TRBD2. Germline values: CDR1 SQVTM, CDR2 ANQGSEA. Unmatched junction bases numbered 7, after V lost 3 bases and J lost 9 bases. This CDR3 has 13 residues. The DNA for the CDR3 is TGCAGCGTTGAGCTTATCCGGGAGGGTGAGCAGTTCTTC. Residues: CSVELIREGEQFF.

The chain recombines TRBV6-5 with TRBJ2-7, with 11 positions matching TRBD1. Germline CDR1 is MNHEY and CDR2 is SVGAGI. The V segment lost 6 bases and the J segment 0 bases; nucleotides outside the gene matches: 4. CDR3 length equals 15 residues. CDR3 coding DNA: TGTGCCAGCAGATTAGGGACAGGGGGCTCCTACGAGCAGTACTTC. As protein: CASRLGTGGSYEQYF.

This chain uses TRBV4-1 with TRBJ2-3; TRBD2 agrees at 7 bases. V was pared by 1 base and J by 5 bases, with 6 bases of the junction left unmatched. The germline V gene has CDR1 MGHRA and CDR2 YSYEKL. This CDR3 spans 15 amino acids. Written as DNA, the CDR3 is TGCGCCAGCAGCCAAGTTGGGCTAGCGGTAGATACGCAGTATTTT. It encodes CASSQVGLAVDTQYF.

The table lists this clone with a count of one. The chain has TRBV28 and TRBJ1-5; 7 positions agree with TRBD1. After removal of 2 bases from V and 6 bases from J, the junction contained 7 bases not matched to a gene. In germline, CDR1 is MDHEN, CDR2 SYDVKM. The CDR3 is made up of 15 amino acids. DNA for the CDR3: TGTGCCAGCAGTTTAGGCAGGGGGTTCGGTCAGCCCCAGCATTTT. Amino acid sequence: CASSLGRGFGQPQHF.

This clone is labeled as medium-sized. The chain links TRBV9 to TRBJ2-2; D not certain. V lost 3 bases and J lost 5, with 5 bases in between. The CDR3 contains 12 residues. Germline values: CDR1 SGDLS, CDR2 YYNGEE. The CDR3 loop reads CASSAGTGELFF. DNA for the CDR3: TGTGCCAGCAGCGCCGGGACCGGGGAGCTGTTTTTT. Looking up the rest from reference TRBV9 and TRBJ2-2 gives the full variable domain: DSGVTQTPKHLITATGQRVTLRCSPRSGDLSVYWYQQSLDQGLQFLIQYYNGEERAKGNILERFSAQQFPDLHSELNLSSLELGDSALYFCASSAGTGELFFGEGSRLTVL.

The gene calls are TRBV2 and TRBJ2-7, with D perhaps matching TRBD2 (7 bases). Between the trimmed V and J ends, which lost 4 bases and 7 bases, there was a span of 20 bases. Germline V gene data show CDR1 as SNHLY and CDR2 as FYNNEI. This CDR3 spans 15 amino acids. CDR3 DNA: TGTGCCAGCAGTGGAGGGGGGGTATCTACAGTAGAGCAGTACTTC. Translating it yields CASSGGGVSTVEQYF. The whole variable domain, filled in from reference TRBV2 and TRBJ2-7, reads EPEVTQTPSHQVTQMGQEVILRCVPISNHLYFYWYRQILGQKVEFLVSFYNNEISEKSEIFDDQFSVERPDGSNFTLKIRSTKLEDSAMYFCASSGGGVSTVEQYFGPGTRLTVT.

The chain has TRBV28 and TRBJ1-1, with 10 positions matching TRBD1. V gave up 1 base and J gave up 7 bases; unmatched junction bases: 12. The CDR3 contains 17 residues. Germline CDR1 reads MDHEN; CDR2 reads SYDVKM. This chain's CDR3 is CASSLYKGTGVRFEAFF. The CDR3, as DNA: TGTGCCAGCAGTTTATATAAGGGGACAGGGGTACGGTTTGAAGCTTTCTTT.

This clone was observed once. CDR3 DNA: TGTGCCAGCAGTCAGAGACAGGGAGAGGTTCAGCCCCAGCATTTT. Translation gives CASSQRQGEVQPQHF. This sequence joins TRBV28 and TRBJ1-5, with 7 nucleotides matching TRBD1. V lost 5 bases, J lost 6 bases, and 10 bases stayed unmatched. This CDR3 is built from 15 residues. Looked up from germline, CDR1 is MDHEN and CDR2 is SYDVKM.

V and J are TRBV12-2 and TRBJ1-2; the table's D call, TRBD1, has no DNA check behind it. TRBV12-2 is classified as a pseudogene. The CDR3 is made up of 21 amino acids. The CDR3 is CASRLAFIEASDRRANYGYTF. The DNA of the CDR3 is TGTGCAAGTCGCTTAGCGTTTATAGAGGCGAGCGACAGGCGGGCTAACTATGGCTACACCTTC.

This rearrangement joins TRBV19 to TRBJ2-7, with no clear D. Germline lookup yields CDR1 LNHDA and CDR2 SQIVND (reference sequence). The CDR3 sequence is 13 residues long. The germline V and J ends were trimmed by 3 bases and 3 bases, with 9 bases remaining between them. CDR3 protein: CASSIAGGYEQYF. Written as DNA, the CDR3 is TGTGCCAGTAGTATCGCAGGTGGCTACGAGCAGTACTTC.

V usage is TRBV10-1 and J usage is TRBJ1-2, with D uncertain. Germline V gives CDR1 WNHNN, CDR2 SYGVQD (reference sequence). V lost 6 bases, J lost 1 base, and 6 bases lay in between. This CDR3 contains 12 residues. For the CDR3, the DNA is TGCGCCAGCAGCGGGGATAACTATGGCTACACCTTC. Encoded protein: CASSGDNYGYTF.

This clone was detected only a few times. V usage is TRBV6-5 and J usage is TRBJ2-2; D gene uncertain. The germline V and J ends were trimmed by 0 bases and 3 bases, with 5 bases remaining between them. The germline V gene encodes CDR1 MNHEY and CDR2 SVGAGI. The CDR3 has 14 amino acids. The CDR3 is CASSYSSYTGELFF. The CDR3 DNA is TGTGCCAGCAGTTACTCTAGCTACACCGGGGAGCTGTTTTTT.

The J gene is TRBJ2-5, the V gene TRBV9; tentatively, D is TRBD2 (5 bases). The CDR3 extends over 17 amino acids. Per the germline V gene, CDR1 is SGDLS and CDR2 is YYNGEE. Trimming removed 0 bases from V and 5 bases from J, with 20 bases in between. The CDR3 sequence is CASSVEDRGRSLETQYF. The CDR3 DNA follows: TGTGCCAGCAGCGTAGAGGACCGGGGAAGATCCCTCGAGACCCAGTACTTC.

The V call is TRBV28, the J call TRBJ2-1; D is possibly TRBD1 (6 bases). Per the germline V gene, CDR1 is MDHEN and CDR2 is SYDVKM. This CDR3 contains 14 residues. With 4 bases removed from V and 3 bases from J, the gap between germline ends came to 10 bases. The CDR3 nucleotides read TGTGCCAGCAGTTCGGGACAAGGCTACAATGAGCAGTTCTTC. Translated, it gives CASSSGQGYNEQFF.

V is TRBV6-1 and J is TRBJ1-1, with TRBD1 identical over 7 bases. V was clipped by 5 bases and J by 0 bases; unmatched bases: 6. CDR1 and CDR2 from the germline V gene are MNHNS and SASEGT. The CDR3 runs 15 residues. The CDR3 protein is CASSNRDSLNTEAFF. The CDR3 nucleotides are TGTGCCAGCAGTAACAGGGACAGCCTGAACACTGAAGCTTTCTTT.

The chain has TRBV9 and TRBJ2-5; 12 bases map to TRBD2. This CDR3 spans 16 amino acids. The V gene end was trimmed by 0 bases and the J gene end by 2 bases; junction bases not matched to a gene: 2. Germline V gene data show CDR1 as SGDLS and CDR2 as YYNGEE. CDR3 sequence (DNA): TGTGCCAGCAGCGTAGATGGACTAGCGGGGCAAGAGACCCAGTACTTC. Encoded protein: CASSVDGLAGQETQYF.